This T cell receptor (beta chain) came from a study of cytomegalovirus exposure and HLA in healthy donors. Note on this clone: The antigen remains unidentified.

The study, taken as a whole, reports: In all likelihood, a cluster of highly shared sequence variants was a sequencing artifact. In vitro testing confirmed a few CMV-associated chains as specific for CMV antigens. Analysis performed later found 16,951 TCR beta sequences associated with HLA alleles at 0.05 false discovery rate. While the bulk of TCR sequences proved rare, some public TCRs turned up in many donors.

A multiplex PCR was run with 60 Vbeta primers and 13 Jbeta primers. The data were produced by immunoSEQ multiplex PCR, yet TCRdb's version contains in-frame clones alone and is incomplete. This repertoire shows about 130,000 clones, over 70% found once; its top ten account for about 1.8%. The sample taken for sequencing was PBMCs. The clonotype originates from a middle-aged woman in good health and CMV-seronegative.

CDR3 nucleotides: TGTGCCAGCAGCCCCAACAGGGGATACGAGCAGTACTTC. This codes for CASSPNRGYEQYF. V and J are TRBV9 and TRBJ2-5; 7 nucleotides match TRBD1. The J call is doubtful: the DNA matches TRBJ2-7 better. The CDR3 consists of 13 residues. CDR1 and CDR2 from the germline V gene are SGDLS and YYNGEE.